Shown below are 8 T cell receptor beta chains from a single sample sequenced in a study of CD8+ T cells in alopecia areata. Extraction and reverse transcription of RNA yielded cDNA as the sequencing template. The table came from immunoSEQ multiplex PCR; TCRdb's copy has only in-frame clones and leaves some out. The sample has about 64,000 clones, about 40% seen once; the top ten hold roughly 51%. The sequencing sample was made of NKG2D-low CD8+ T cells sorted from blood. All receptors derive from a human donor with alopecia areata.

V usage is TRBV10-3 and J usage is TRBJ2-5; D could derive from TRBD1 or TRBD2 (5 bases each). The germline V gene has CDR1 ENHRY and CDR2 SYGVKD. The CDR3 runs 14 residues. Trimming took 2 bases from V and 4 from J, leaving 11 bases between them. This CDR3 reads CAISETEGSETQYF. The CDR3, as DNA: TGTGCCATCAGTGAGACCGAGGGGTCAGAGACCCAGTACTTC.

The chain combines TRBV29-1 with TRBJ1-1; D is uncertain. CDR1 SQVTM and CDR2 ANQGSEA come from the germline V gene. The CDR3 extends over 11 amino acids. V dropped 7 bases and J dropped 1 base, with 7 bases sitting between them. CDR3 DNA sequence: TGCAGCGCCTCGTCGAACACTGAAGCTTTCTTT. Its translation: CSASSNTEAFF.

This clone occurred a few times. The chain combines TRBV29-1 with TRBJ2-5, with D tentatively TRBD1 or TRBD2 (5 bases each). V was shortened by 0 bases and J by 3 bases, with 8 bases between the two germline ends. The CDR3 extends over 13 amino acids. Germline V gives CDR1 SQVTM, CDR2 ANQGSEA. This CDR3 is CSVEELGEETQYF. CDR3 bases: TGCAGCGTTGAAGAGTTGGGGGAAGAGACCCAGTACTTC.

The table lists this clone with a few counts. The chain links TRBV19 to TRBJ2-7; D might be TRBD2 (6 bases). Looked up from germline, CDR1 is LNHDA and CDR2 is SQIVND (reference sequence). Trimming took off 5 bases at V and 0 bases at J, with 11 bases between the two ends. The CDR3 covers 14 residues. The CDR3 here is CASSAAGSSYEQYF. In nucleotides, the CDR3 is TGTGCCAGTAGTGCCGCGGGGTCCTCCTACGAGCAGTACTTC.

Judged by abundance, this clone is medium-sized (0.01 to 0.1%). This sequence joins TRBV27 and TRBJ2-7, with unresolved D. The CDR3 is 14 residues long. Between the trimmed V and J ends, which lost 2 bases and 2 bases, there was a span of 10 bases. Germline V gene data show CDR1 as MNHEY and CDR2 as SMNVEV (reference sequence). The CDR3 sequence: CASSLGSAPYEQYF. The CDR3 DNA reads as TGTGCCAGCAGTTTAGGCAGTGCTCCCTACGAGCAGTACTTC.

This clone was counted only a few times. The chain uses TRBV6-6 and TRBJ2-2, with 8 bases lining up with TRBD2. The J segment lost 5 bases and the V segment lost 7 bases, leaving 9 bases of the junction unmatched. The CDR3 is made up of 15 amino acids. CDR1 MNHNY and CDR2 SVGAGI come from the germline V gene (reference sequence). CDR3 in DNA: TGTGCCAGCACCCACCGGGGGGGGCTTACCGGGGAGCTGTTTTTT. Translation gives CASTHRGGLTGELFF.

The chain combines TRBV29-1 with TRBJ2-7; a possible D gene is TRBD2 (5 bases). The V end was cut by 5 bases, the J end by 5 bases, with 10 bases between. Germline loops: CDR1 SQVTM, CDR2 ANQGSEA. The CDR3 covers 11 residues. The CDR3 is CSVPLGNEQYF. Here the CDR3 DNA reads TGCAGCGTTCCCCTCGGGAACGAGCAGTACTTC.

This clone came up a few times. J is TRBJ2-1 and V is TRBV23-1, with D perhaps assigned TRBD1 or TRBD2 (5 bases each). TRBV23-1 is placed among ORFs of uncertain function. V was pared by 6 bases and J by 2 bases, with 26 bases between. This CDR3 spans 19 amino acids. This CDR3 reads CASSQDRGPGSIAYNEQFF. DNA of the CDR3: TGCGCCAGCAGCCAAGATCGGGGCCCAGGGTCTATTGCCTACAATGAGCAGTTCTTC.